A selection of T cell receptor beta chains follows, all from one sample in a study of blood T cell repertoires in COVID-19. Method: immunoSEQ multiplex PCR; TCRdb's copy keeps in-frame clones and lacks some. The repertoire holds some 68,000 clones, with about nine tenths as singletons. Sequenced input: peripheral blood. These receptors were taken from a man between 50 and 59 years old with COVID-19, enrolled during active disease. CDR3s include the opening cysteine and the closing phenylalanine or tryptophan. Fields, in order: clone size, J gene, D gene, V gene, CDR3 protein, CDR3 DNA. A D gene is named only where the DNA matches it firmly. Clone size, where shown, is once, few, many, or a class for clones that have expanded.

.	TRBJ2-1	.	TRBV19	CASRRGNSYNEQFF	TGTGCCAGTCGAAGGGGTAACTCCTACAATGAGCAGTTCTTC
.	TRBJ2-5	TRBD1	TRBV30	CAWTGTGGTQYF	TGTGCCTGGACTGGGACAGGGGGGACCCAGTACTTC
.	TRBJ2-2	TRBD1	TRBV10-2	CASRPGQGLGTGELFF	TGCGCCAGCAGGCCGGGACAGGGCCTGGGCACCGGGGAGCTGTTTTTT
.	TRBJ1-5	.	TRBV4-3	CASSQDGLTYSNQPQHF	TGCGCCAGCAGCCAAGATGGTCTAACCTATAGCAATCAGCCCCAGCATTTT
.	TRBJ1-6	TRBD1	TRBV6-5	CASSLTGELGSPLHF	TGTGCCAGCAGCCTAACAGGGGAGCTTGGTTCACCCCTCCACTTT
.	TRBJ2-7	TRBD2	TRBV28	CASSVGLAVYEQYF	TGTGCCAGCAGTGTGGGACTAGCGGTCTACGAGCAGTACTTC
.	TRBJ1-5	TRBD1	TRBV23-1	CASSPRDRRTYSNQPQHF	TGCGCCAGCAGTCCGAGGGACAGGAGGACATACAGCAATCAGCCCCAGCATTTT
.	TRBJ1-2	.	TRBV7-9	CASSLGGGSASVYGYTF	TGTGCCAGCAGCTTGGGAGGGGGGTCAGCCAGTGTCTATGGCTACACCTTC
few	TRBJ2-7	TRBD1	TRBV2	CASSKDRGLYEQYF	TGTGCCAGCAGTAAGGACAGGGGGCTCTACGAGCAGTACTTC
once	TRBJ1-3	.	TRBV11-2	CASSTIRGRRNTIYF	TGTGCCAGCAGCACTATCAGAGGGAGGAGGAACACCATATATTTT
.	TRBJ2-5	.	TRBV6-5	CASSYTSGWSGETQYF	TGTGCCAGCAGTTACACCTCGGGCTGGAGCGGGGAGACCCAGTACTTC
once	TRBJ2-1	.	TRBV15	CATSRDYGAGREEQFF	TGTGCCACCAGCAGAGATTATGGGGCGGGACGGGAGGAGCAGTTCTTC
.	TRBJ1-3	.	TRBV27	CASSWDGREGTIYF	TGTGCCAGCAGTTGGGACGGGAGAGAAGGGACCATATATTTT
.	TRBJ2-5	.	TRBV5-1	CASNPLGSWGETQYF	TGCGCCAGCAACCCTCTCGGGAGTTGGGGAGAGACCCAGTACTTC
.	TRBJ2-6	.	TRBV7-2	CASSWQALSGANVLTF	TGTGCCAGCAGCTGGCAGGCCTTGTCTGGGGCCAACGTCCTGACTTTC
.	TRBJ2-7	TRBD2	TRBV12-5	CASGIVAGGSYEQYF	TGTGCTAGTGGCATAGTAGCGGGAGGCTCCTACGAGCAGTACTTC
.	TRBJ2-3	TRBD2	TRBV5-6	CASSLFLSGSTDTQYF	TGTGCCAGCAGCTTGTTCCTTAGCGGGAGCACAGATACGCAGTATTTT
.	TRBJ2-3	.	TRBV5-1	CASSLAGADTQYF	TGCGCCAGCAGCCTGGCCGGGGCAGATACGCAGTATTTT
.	TRBJ1-3	TRBD1	TRBV2	CASSMTGGIGNTIYF	TGTGCCAGCAGTATGACAGGGGGCATCGGAAACACCATATATTTT
few	TRBJ2-7	TRBD1	TRBV6-2/TRBV6-3	CASSYTPGTAYEQYF	TGTGCCAGCAGTTACACCCCCGGGACAGCCTACGAGCAGTACTTC
.	TRBJ1-1	TRBD1	TRBV7-2	CASSFDRESEAFF	TGTGCCAGCAGCTTCGACAGGGAGAGTGAAGCTTTCTTT
once	TRBJ1-1	.	TRBV4-2	CASSQDPGETEAFF	TGTGCCAGCAGCCAAGATCCAGGGGAGACTGAAGCTTTCTTT
.	TRBJ2-7	.	TRBV5-1	CASSLASGDEQYF	TGCGCCAGCAGCTTGGCCTCGGGGGACGAGCAGTACTTC
.	TRBJ1-1	TRBD1	TRBV6-5	CASSLTGPNTEAFF	TGTGCCAGCAGTTTGACAGGGCCCAACACTGAAGCTTTCTTT
.	TRBJ1-1	.	TRBV28	CASSWGRETEAFF	TGTGCCAGCTCCTGGGGGAGGGAGACTGAAGCTTTCTTT
.	TRBJ2-6	TRBD1	TRBV11-2	CASSLGGDRLLSGANVLTF	TGTGCCAGCAGCTTAGGAGGGGACAGGCTCCTCTCTGGGGCCAACGTCCTGACTTTC
.	TRBJ2-1	.	TRBV4-1	CASSQGVSAQVRFF	TGCGCCAGCAGCCAGGGAGTTAGTGCCCAAGTCCGGTTCTTC
few	TRBJ2-2	TRBD2	TRBV4-3	CASSQVAGVEGTGELFF	TGCGCCAGCAGCCAAGTAGCGGGAGTTGAAGGCACCGGGGAGCTGTTTTTT
.	TRBJ2-1	.	TRBV9	CASSGAGRYNEQFF	TGTGCCAGCAGCGGAGCCGGGAGATACAATGAGCAGTTCTTC
.	TRBJ2-2	.	TRBV5-5	CASSLLRTTNTGELFF	TGTGCCAGCAGCTTGCTCAGAACTACGAACACCGGGGAGCTGTTTTTT
.	TRBJ1-1	.	TRBV6-5	CASSYRGGTEAFF	TGTGCCAGCAGTTACAGGGGGGGCACTGAAGCTTTCTTT
.	TRBJ2-5	.	TRBV5-1	CASSLGSGQETQYF	TGCGCCAGCAGCCTGGGAAGCGGGCAAGAGACCCAGTACTTC
.	TRBJ1-5	TRBD1	TRBV6-2/TRBV6-3	CASSWDRSSNQPQHF	TGTGCCAGCAGTTGGGACAGATCTAGCAATCAGCCCCAGCATTTT
once	TRBJ2-3	.	TRBV5-1	CASSLPEGADTQYF	TGCGCCAGCAGCTTGCCCGAGGGGGCAGATACGCAGTATTTT